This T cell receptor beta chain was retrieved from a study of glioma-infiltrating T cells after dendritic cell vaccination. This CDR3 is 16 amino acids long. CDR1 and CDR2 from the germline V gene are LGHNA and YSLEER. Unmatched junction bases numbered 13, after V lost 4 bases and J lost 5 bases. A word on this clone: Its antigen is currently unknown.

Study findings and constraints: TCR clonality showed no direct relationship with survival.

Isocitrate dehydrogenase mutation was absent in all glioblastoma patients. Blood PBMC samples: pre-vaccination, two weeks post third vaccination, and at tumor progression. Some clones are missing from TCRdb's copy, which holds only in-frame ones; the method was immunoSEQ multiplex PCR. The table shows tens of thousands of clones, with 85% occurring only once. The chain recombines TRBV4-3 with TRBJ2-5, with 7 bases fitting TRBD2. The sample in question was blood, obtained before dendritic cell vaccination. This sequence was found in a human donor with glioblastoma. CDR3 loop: CASSPWKAAGSETQYF. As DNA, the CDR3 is TGCGCCAGCAGCCCCTGGAAGGCAGCGGGGTCTGAGACCCAGTACTTC.